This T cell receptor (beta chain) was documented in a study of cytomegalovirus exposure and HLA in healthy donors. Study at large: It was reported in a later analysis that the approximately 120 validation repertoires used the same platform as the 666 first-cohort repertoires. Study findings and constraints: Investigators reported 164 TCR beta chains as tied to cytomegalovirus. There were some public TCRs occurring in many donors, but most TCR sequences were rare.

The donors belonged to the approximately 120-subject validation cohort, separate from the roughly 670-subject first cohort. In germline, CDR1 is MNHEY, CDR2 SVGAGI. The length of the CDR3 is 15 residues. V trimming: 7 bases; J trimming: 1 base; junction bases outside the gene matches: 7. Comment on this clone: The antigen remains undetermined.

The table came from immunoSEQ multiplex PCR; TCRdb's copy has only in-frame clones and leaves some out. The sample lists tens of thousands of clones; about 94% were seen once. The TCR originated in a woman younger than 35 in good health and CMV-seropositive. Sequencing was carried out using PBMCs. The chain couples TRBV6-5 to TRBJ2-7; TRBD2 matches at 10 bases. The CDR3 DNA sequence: TGTGCCAGCAAAATCGGGACTAGCGAATCCTACGAGCAGTACTTC. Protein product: CASKIGTSESYEQYF.